This is a list of T cell receptor beta chains from one sample in a study of blood T cell repertoires in COVID-19. Here immunoSEQ multiplex PCR was the method, and the copy in TCRdb shows in-frame clones only, minus some. The table records 200,000 to 250,000 clones, about 90% of them present only once. Sequencing used peripheral blood. The receptors come from a man aged 40-49 years with active or convalescent COVID-19. CDR3s include the opening cysteine and the closing phenylalanine or tryptophan. D genes are given only for firm matches. Rows give clone size only sometimes, using once, few, many, or a class for an expanded clone.

>TRBJ1-1|-|once|TRBV7-9
CASSLSIGNGRWVTEAFF
TGTGCCAGCAGCCTAAGCATCGGGAATGGACGATGGGTCACTGAAGCTTTCTTT
>TRBJ2-1|-|once|TRBV11-2
CASSLYHEQFF
TGTGCCAGCAGCTTATATCATGAGCAGTTCTTC
>TRBJ2-5|TRBD1|once|TRBV24-1
CATSDPGQGKLETQYF
TGTGCCACCAGTGATCCGGGACAGGGGAAATTGGAGACCCAGTACTTC
>TRBJ2-1|-|-|TRBV27
CASTISVAEDEQFF
TGTGCCAGCACAATCTCGGTAGCGGAGGATGAGCAGTTCTTC
>TRBJ1-2|TRBD1|-|TRBV6-5
CATRAQGPGYTF
TGTGCCACCAGAGCACAGGGGCCTGGCTACACCTTC
>TRBJ1-5|-|-|TRBV6-5
CASSYPGQINQPQHF
TGTGCCAGCAGTTATCCAGGGCAGATCAATCAGCCCCAGCATTTT
>TRBJ2-7|TRBD1|-|TRBV27
CASSPQGDFAYEQYF
TGTGCCAGCAGCCCACAGGGGGATTTCGCCTACGAGCAGTACTTC
>TRBJ2-3|-|-|TRBV9
CASSPRLASTDTQYF
TGTGCCAGCAGCCCCCGCCTAGCGAGCACAGATACGCAGTATTTT
>TRBJ2-5|-|few|TRBV24-1
CATSPGPQETQYF
TGTGCCACCAGTCCAGGTCCCCAAGAGACCCAGTACTTC
>TRBJ2-1|-|-|TRBV3-1/TRBV3-2
CASSHTPNEQFF
TGTGCCAGCAGCCATACACCTAATGAGCAGTTCTTC
>TRBJ1-2|-|-|TRBV4-1
CASSQAAGVYGYTF
TGCGCCAGCAGCCAGGCCGCGGGGGTCTATGGCTACACCTTC
>TRBJ1-6|TRBD1|-|TRBV27
CASSSTSGGTNSPLHF
TGTGCCAGCAGTTCCACTTCAGGGGGCACTAATTCACCCCTCCACTTT
>TRBJ1-2|TRBD1|-|TRBV7-2
CATGQGRDYGYTF
TGTGCCACCGGACAGGGTAGGGACTATGGCTACACCTTC
>TRBJ2-2|-|-|TRBV28
CASSLGGSNTGELFF
TGTGCCAGCAGTTTGGGGGGATCGAACACCGGGGAGCTGTTTTTT
>TRBJ1-2|-|-|TRBV21-1
CASSKVSTGGYGYTF
TGTGCCAGCAGCAAAGTTAGTACAGGGGGTTATGGCTACACCTTC
>TRBJ2-3|-|-|TRBV9
CASSPRQFTDTQYF
TGTGCCAGCAGCCCCCGACAGTTCACAGATACGCAGTATTTT
>TRBJ2-7|TRBD2|-|TRBV2
CASSTSRTSGGDFSSYEQYF
TGTGCCAGCAGCACGAGCCGAACTAGCGGGGGGGATTTTAGCTCCTACGAGCAGTACTTC
>TRBJ1-5|-|-|TRBV28
CASGGQNNQPQHF
TGTGCCAGCGGTGGACAGAACAATCAGCCCCAGCATTTT
>TRBJ1-2|-|-|TRBV10-1
CASSEGRDGGYTF
TGCGCCAGCAGTGAGGGCAGGGATGGAGGCTACACCTTC
>TRBJ1-1|-|-|TRBV27
CASIINDGRAFF
TGTGCCAGCATCATAAATGATGGGCGCGCTTTCTTT
>TRBJ1-2|-|once|TRBV14
CASALGGNYGYTF
TGTGCCAGCGCCCTTGGCGGGAACTATGGCTACACCTTC
>TRBJ2-3|TRBD2|-|TRBV28
CASSLSGRATDTQYF
TGTGCCAGCAGCCTCAGCGGGAGGGCGACAGATACGCAGTATTTT
>TRBJ2-2|TRBD1|once|TRBV5-1
CASSMSGQANTGELFF
TGCGCCAGCAGCATGTCGGGACAGGCAAACACCGGGGAGCTGTTTTTT
>TRBJ2-7|TRBD2|-|TRBV19
CASSMGAGGEQYF
TGTGCCAGTAGTATGGGAGCCGGGGGGGAGCAGTACTTC
>TRBJ1-4|-|once|TRBV5-1
CASSLRGASNEKLFF
TGCGCCAGCAGCTTGCGGGGGGCCTCTAATGAAAAACTGTTTTTT
>TRBJ2-5|-|-|TRBV2
CASRLVHRGGVETQYF
TGTGCCAGCAGACTCGTGCACAGGGGAGGAGTGGAGACCCAGTACTTC
>TRBJ1-4|-|-|TRBV6-5
CASTEYHEKLFF
TGTGCCAGCACCGAGTATCATGAAAAACTGTTTTTT
>TRBJ1-5|-|-|TRBV7-9
CASSLGGQMGQPQHF
TGTGCCAGCAGCTTAGGGGGGCAAATGGGTCAGCCCCAGCATTTT
>TRBJ1-6|-|-|TRBV7-7
CASSTSDSGGSPLHF
TGTGCCAGCAGCACCTCGGACAGCGGGGGATCACCCCTCCACTTT
>TRBJ1-2|TRBD1|-|TRBV2
CASTPDRHYGYTF
TGTGCCAGCACACCGGACAGGCACTATGGCTACACCTTC
>TRBJ1-6|-|-|TRBV6-5
CASRNHGDNSPLHF
TGTGCCAGCAGAAACCACGGTGATAATTCACCCCTCCACTTT
>TRBJ1-1|TRBD1|-|TRBV3-1/TRBV3-2
CASSQARGRTEAFF
TGTGCCAGCAGCCAAGCCAGGGGGCGAACTGAAGCTTTCTTT
>TRBJ2-2|-|-|TRBV28
CASSTQGSGELFF
TGTGCCAGCAGTACCCAGGGTTCCGGGGAGCTGTTTTTT
>TRBJ1-2|-|-|TRBV9
CASSVLTGPYGYTF
TGTGCCAGCAGCGTACTAACAGGGCCTTATGGCTACACCTTC
>TRBJ2-3|-|-|TRBV3-1/TRBV3-2
CASSTRTAEYTDTQYF
TGTGCCAGCAGCACCCGGACAGCGGAATACACAGATACGCAGTATTTT